This is a list of T cell receptor beta chains from one sample in a study of T cell repertoires in cytomegalovirus infection. TCRdb itself ran the reads through MiXCR, one entry per CDR3 protein. The sample records fewer than 400,000 distinct CDR3 sequences, about a sixth being singletons. What was sequenced was PBMCs. Receptors were obtained from a human donor in good health (CMV status not recorded). Some clones in this sample may be carry-over from other donors' samples. Both conserved end residues are part of each CDR3. Each record gives: D gene, V gene, clone size, J gene, CDR3 protein, CDR3 DNA. D genes are given only for firm matches. Expanded clones are given a class, and other clones once, few, many or no size at all.

-	TRBV7-8	many	TRBJ2-1	CASSPQPEQFF	TGTGCCAGCAGCCCTCAACCCGAGCAGTTCTTC
-	TRBV6-5	-	TRBJ1-2	CASSYGRSGYTF	TGTGCCAGCAGTTACGGGCGTTCTGGCTACACCTTC
-	TRBV18	many	TRBJ1-2	CASSPEANYGYTF	TGTGCCAGCTCACCGGAGGCTAACTATGGCTACACCTTC
-	TRBV12-3/TRBV12-4	-	TRBJ2-4	CASSWGWGIQIQYF	TGTGCCAGCAGTTGGGGTTGGGGGATCCAGATTCAGTACTTC
TRBD2	TRBV19	few	TRBJ2-3	CASSILLAGGTDTQYF	TGTGCCAGTAGTATCCTCCTAGCGGGGGGCACAGATACGCAGTATTTT
-	TRBV7-2	-	TRBJ1-2	CASSPGAGFNYGYTF	TGTGCCAGCAGCCCGGGGGCGGGGTTCAACTATGGCTACACCTTC
-	TRBV7-8	many	TRBJ2-5	CASSPRGRGETQYF	TGTGCCAGCAGCCCGCGGGGGAGGGGGGAGACCCAGTACTTC
TRBD1	TRBV7-2	many	TRBJ2-7	CASSLTGGPPYEQYF	TGTGCCAGCAGCCTGACAGGGGGGCCTCCCTACGAGCAGTACTTC
TRBD1	TRBV2	-	TRBJ2-7	CASNYPGQGVREQYF	TGTGCCAGCAATTATCCGGGACAGGGGGTTCGCGAGCAGTACTTC
-	TRBV7-6	few	TRBJ1-1	CASSLVMGMNTEAFF	TGTGCCAGCAGCTTAGTTATGGGTATGAACACTGAAGCTTTCTTT
TRBD2	TRBV5-6	-	TRBJ2-7	CASRARGRDYAEQYF	TGTGCCAGCAGAGCCCGTGGGAGGGATTACGCTGAGCAGTACTTC
TRBD2	TRBV20-1	-	TRBJ2-3	CSVGSSGGAGDTQYF	TGCAGTGTTGGTAGTAGCGGGGGGGCCGGGGATACGCAGTATTTT
-	TRBV7-2	many	TRBJ1-2	CASSLVFTGTHGYTF	TGTGCCAGCAGCTTAGTTTTTACGGGGACCCATGGCTACACCTTC